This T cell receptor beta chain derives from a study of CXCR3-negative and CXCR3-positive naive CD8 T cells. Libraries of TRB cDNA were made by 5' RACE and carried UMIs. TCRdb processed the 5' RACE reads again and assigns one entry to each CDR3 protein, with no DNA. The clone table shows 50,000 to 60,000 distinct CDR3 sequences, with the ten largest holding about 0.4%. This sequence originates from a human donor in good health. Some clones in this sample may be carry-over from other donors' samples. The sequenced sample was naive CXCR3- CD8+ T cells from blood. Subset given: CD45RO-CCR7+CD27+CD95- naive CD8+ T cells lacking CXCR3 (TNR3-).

CDR3 protein: CASREVIESYEQYF. The J gene is TRBJ2-7, the V gene TRBV7-9. The germline CDR1 and CDR2 sequences are SEHNR and FQNEAQ (reference sequence). CDR3 length: 14 residues.